This paragraph reports one T cell receptor (beta chain). What it binds is unknown. In TCRdb, the 5' RACE reads were re-called with MiXCR into one record per CDR3 protein. The sample has 200,000 to 250,000 distinct CDR3 sequences, roughly 10% seen once; the top ten hold roughly a fifth. This sample is part of a study of T-cell memory formation after mild COVID-19. Study in general: Clusters were largely donor specific. Study-wide points: The study found contracting CD4+ clones mainly in CM and EM and contracting CD8+ clones in EMRA. Cross-reactive memory seemingly joined, as some responding clones were found in pre-infection memory. A balance of CD4 and CD8 characterized clones contracting day 15 to 85, whereas later expanders leaned CD4+.

Trimming removed 4 bases from V and 6 bases from J, with 13 bases in between. The CDR3 runs 14 residues. Germline V gives CDR1 WNHNN, CDR2 SYGVQD (reference sequence). The J gene is TRBJ2-1, the V gene TRBV10-1; D remains unclear. The sequence came from a man aged 18 to 29 who had mild COVID-19 (a few samples of this study predate the infection). Cell type and time point are not known. Specimen: PBMCs or a T cell subset sorted from them (not recorded which). The CDR3, as DNA: TGCGCCAGCAGTGCCGGGCAGAGGTCCAATGAGCAGTTCTTC. It yields the protein CASSAGQRSNEQFF.